Shown below are 13 T cell receptor beta chains from a single sample sequenced in a study of T-cell reconstitution after alpha-beta-depleted transplantation in children. TCRbeta library preparation incorporated unique molecular identifiers. In TCRdb, the PCR reads were re-called with MiXCR into one record per CDR3 protein. The table lists fewer than 1 million distinct CDR3 sequences, 15% to 20% of them singletons. The sequencing used PBMCs, mostly from graft donor cells, collected 360 days after TCRalphabeta/CD19-depleted stem cell transplant. The receptors here all came from a male patient younger than 18 who had a stem cell transplant for acute lymphoblastic leukemia, so the T cells may come from the graft donor.

This clonotype was detected a few times. The chain carries TRBV11-2 and TRBJ2-1; TRBD2 matches 8 bases. Trimming took 4 bases from V and 9 from J; bases not matched to a gene: 20. Germline V gene data show CDR1 as SGHAT and CDR2 as FQNNGV. CDR3 length equals 18 residues. The CDR3, as DNA: TGTGCCAGCAGCTATGAGGGCCTCCTCGGGAGGGCAGGCCGTGAGCAGTTCTTC. Its translation: CASSYEGLLGRAGREQFF.

This clonotype showed up just a few times. The chain couples TRBV15 to TRBJ2-3; TRBD2 matches at 12 bases. With 0 bases clipped from V and 6 bases from J, the junction kept 1 base outside the gene matches. Germline lookup yields CDR1 LNHNV and CDR2 YYDKDF (reference sequence). This CDR3 is built from 15 residues. CDR3 DNA sequence: TGTGCCACCAGCAGAGAAGGACTAGCGGGGGATACGCAGTATTTT. Amino acids: CATSREGLAGDTQYF.

This chain joins TRBV3-1 and TRBJ2-7; D is possibly TRBD1 (6 bases). V was trimmed by 5 bases and J by 0 bases, leaving 11 bases between them. The CDR3 has 14 residues. Germline-derived CDR1 and CDR2 are LGHDT and YNNKEL (reference sequence). The CDR3 reads CASSNRTASYEQYF. The CDR3 DNA sequence: TGTGCCAGCAGCAATCGGACAGCCTCCTACGAGCAGTACTTC.

This clonotype was picked up a small number of times. The chain couples TRBV29-1 to TRBJ2-1, with D possibly called TRBD1 or TRBD2 (6 bases each). V lost 2 bases to trimming and J lost 6 bases, with 14 bases between them. The CDR3 runs 14 residues. The germline CDR1 and CDR2 sequences are SQVTM and ANQGSEA. For the CDR3, the DNA is TGCAGCGTTGAAATGGGGGGCCCCCTCAATGAGCAGTTCTTC. It is translated as CSVEMGGPLNEQFF.

This clonotype was counted between two and nine times. V is TRBV4-1 and J is TRBJ2-5; the D gene is possibly TRBD2 (6 bases). Germline CDR1 reads MGHRA; CDR2 reads YSYEKL. Deletions cut 1 base from V and 3 bases from J, with 12 bases between. The CDR3 contains 15 residues. The CDR3, as DNA: TGCGCCAGCAGCCAAGGAATTAGCGGAGAAGAGACCCAGTACTTC. It translates to CASSQGISGEETQYF.

At least ten counts were recorded for this clonotype. The chain joins TRBV5-1 to TRBJ2-4, with D unresolved. Germline assignment: CDR1 SGHRS and CDR2 YFSETQ. The CDR3 extends over 13 amino acids. The V end was cut by 4 bases, the J end by 8 bases, with 13 bases between. CDR3 in amino acids: CASSGDHPDIQYF. CDR3 nucleotide sequence: TGCGCCAGCAGCGGGGATCATCCGGACATTCAGTACTTC. Variable domain in full (rest from reference TRBV5-1 and TRBJ2-4): KAGVTQTPRYLIKTRGQQVTLSCSPISGHRSVSWYQQTPGQGLQFLFEYFSETQRNKGNFPGRFSGRQFSNSRSEMNVSTLELGDSALYLCASSGDHPDIQYFGAGTRLSVL.

This clonotype has a count of ten or more. This chain joins TRBV6-1 and TRBJ1-1; 12 positions match TRBD1. CDR1 and CDR2 (germline): MNHNS, SASEGT. This CDR3 contains 14 residues. V shed 6 bases and J 4 bases; nucleotides not matched to a gene: 3. The CDR3 DNA reads TGTGCCAGCAGCCCGGGACAGGGGGCCACTGAAGCTTTCTTT. Translated: CASSPGQGATEAFF.

This clonotype was picked up a small number of times. The chain is built from TRBV7-6 and TRBJ2-3, with D maybe TRBD1 (5 bases). The CDR3 has 17 amino acids. The V end lost 1 base, the J end lost 0 bases, and 14 bases lay between the germline ends. Germline CDR1 reads SGHVS; CDR2 reads FNYEAQ. The CDR3 DNA sequence: TGTGCCAGCAGCTTAGTATGGGGCAGGAGCAGCACAGATACGCAGTATTTT. It specifies CASSLVWGRSSTDTQYF.

In this sample, this clonotype turned up a few times. V is TRBV12-3 or TRBV12-4 and J is TRBJ1-3; 9 positions agree with TRBD1. The CDR3 consists of 16 residues. Trimming at V came to 6 bases and at J to 3 bases, leaving 9 bases not matched to a gene. The DNA of the CDR3 is TGTGCCAGCAGCACGTCCCAGACAGGGGGTGGAAACACCATATATTTT. This gives the protein CASSTSQTGGGNTIYF.

The chain has TRBV7-6 and TRBJ1-4; 7 bases line up with TRBD1. From germline, CDR1 is SGHVS and CDR2 FNYEAQ. The CDR3 totals 14 residues. With 2 bases clipped from V and 8 bases from J, the junction kept 5 bases outside the gene matches. CDR3 region: CASSLNRGREKLFF. The CDR3 DNA sequence: TGTGCCAGCAGCTTAAACAGGGGCCGGGAAAAACTGTTTTTT.

This clonotype was observed a few times. The rearrangement links TRBV29-1 to TRBJ2-5; D might be TRBD2 (5 bases). This CDR3 is 12 amino acids long. Looked up from germline, CDR1 is SQVTM and CDR2 is ANQGSEA. V lost 8 bases and J 5 bases, leaving 15 bases between the germline ends. The CDR3 protein is CSTTYRRETQYF. CDR3 sequence (DNA): TGCAGCACAACTTATCGGAGGGAGACCCAGTACTTC.

This clonotype was found many times. The J gene is TRBJ2-1, the V gene TRBV20-1, with 7 positions matching TRBD2. The CDR3 consists of 14 residues. Per the germline V gene, CDR1 is DFQATT and CDR2 is SNEGSKA (reference sequence). The V and J ends lost 6 bases and 7 bases, in that order; junction bases with no gene match: 12. CDR3 amino acids: CSAGLGRAWNEQFF. CDR3 in DNA: TGCAGTGCCGGGTTGGGGAGGGCCTGGAATGAGCAGTTCTTC.

The J gene is TRBJ2-3, the V gene TRBV29-1, with TRBD2 matching over 9 bases. With V trimmed by 3 bases and J by 4 bases, 26 bases remained unmatched. CDR1 is SQVTM and CDR2 is ANQGSEA in the germline V gene. There are 21 residues in the CDR3. The CDR3 region has the DNA TGCAGCGTTGACCCAGGTTATCTAGCGGGGCCAAACACCCAGTATCCAGATACGCAGTATTTT. Protein sequence: CSVDPGYLAGPNTQYPDTQYF.